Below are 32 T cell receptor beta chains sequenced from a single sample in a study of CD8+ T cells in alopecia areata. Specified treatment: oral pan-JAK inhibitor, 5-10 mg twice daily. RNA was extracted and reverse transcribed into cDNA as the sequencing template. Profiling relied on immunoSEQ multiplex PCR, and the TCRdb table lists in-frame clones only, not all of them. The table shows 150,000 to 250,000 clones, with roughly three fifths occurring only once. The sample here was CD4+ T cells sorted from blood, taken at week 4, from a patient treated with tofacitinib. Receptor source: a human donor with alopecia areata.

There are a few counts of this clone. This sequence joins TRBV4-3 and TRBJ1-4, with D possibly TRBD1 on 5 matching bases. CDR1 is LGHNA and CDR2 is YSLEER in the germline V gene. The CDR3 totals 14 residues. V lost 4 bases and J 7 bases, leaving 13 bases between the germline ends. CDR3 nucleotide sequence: TGCGCCAGCAGCCTAGGCAGGGTAGCTGAAAAACTGTTTTTT. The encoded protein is CASSLGRVAEKLFF.

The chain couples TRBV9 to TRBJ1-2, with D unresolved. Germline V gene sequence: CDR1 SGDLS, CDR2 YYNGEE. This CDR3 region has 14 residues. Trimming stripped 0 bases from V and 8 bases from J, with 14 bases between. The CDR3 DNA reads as TGTGCCAGCAGCGTAGATTTCGAGGCTAGGGGCTACACCTTC. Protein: CASSVDFEARGYTF.

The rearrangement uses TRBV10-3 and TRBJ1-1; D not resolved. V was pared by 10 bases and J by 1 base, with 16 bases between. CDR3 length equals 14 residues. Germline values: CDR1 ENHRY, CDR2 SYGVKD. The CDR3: CASTPQRPNTEAFF. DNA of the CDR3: TGTGCCAGTACCCCGCAGAGACCGAACACTGAAGCTTTCTTT.

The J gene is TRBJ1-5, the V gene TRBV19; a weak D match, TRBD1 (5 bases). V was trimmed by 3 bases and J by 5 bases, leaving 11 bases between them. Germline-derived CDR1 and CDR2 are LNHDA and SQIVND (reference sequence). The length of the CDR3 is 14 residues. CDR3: CASSITGPDQPQHF. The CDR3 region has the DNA TGTGCCAGTAGTATCACAGGACCGGATCAGCCCCAGCATTTT. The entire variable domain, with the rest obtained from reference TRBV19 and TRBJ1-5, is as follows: DGGITQSPKYLFRKEGQNVTLSCEQNLNHDAMYWYRQDPGQGLRLIYYSQIVNDFQKGDIAEGYSVSREKKESFPLTVTSAQKNPTAFYLCASSITGPDQPQHFGDGTRLSIL.

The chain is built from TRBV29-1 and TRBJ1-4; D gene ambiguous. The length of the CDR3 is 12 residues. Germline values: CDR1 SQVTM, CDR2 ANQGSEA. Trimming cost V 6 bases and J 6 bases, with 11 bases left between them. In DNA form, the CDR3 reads TGCAGCGTAAGGTTTACTGATGAAAAACTGTTTTTT. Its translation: CSVRFTDEKLFF.

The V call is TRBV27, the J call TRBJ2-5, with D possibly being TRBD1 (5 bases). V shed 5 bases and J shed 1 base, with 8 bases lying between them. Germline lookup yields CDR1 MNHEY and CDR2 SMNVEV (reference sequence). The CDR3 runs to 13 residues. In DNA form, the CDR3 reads TGTGCCAGCAGTGGGCAGGGCCAAGAGACCCAGTACTTC. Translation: CASSGQGQETQYF.

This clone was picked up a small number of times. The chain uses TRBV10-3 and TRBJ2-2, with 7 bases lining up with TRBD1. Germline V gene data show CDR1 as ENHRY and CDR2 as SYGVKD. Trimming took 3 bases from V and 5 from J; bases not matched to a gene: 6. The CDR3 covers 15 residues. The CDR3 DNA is TGTGCCATCAGTGAAAGTGACAGGGCGACCGGGGAGCTGTTTTTT. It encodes CAISESDRATGELFF.

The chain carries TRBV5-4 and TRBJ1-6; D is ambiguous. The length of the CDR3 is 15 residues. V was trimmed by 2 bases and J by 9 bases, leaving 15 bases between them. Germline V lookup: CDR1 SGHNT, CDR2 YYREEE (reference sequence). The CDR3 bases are TGTGCCAGCAGCTTACCGGAGGACCTAGGTTCACCCCTCCACTTT. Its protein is CASSLPEDLGSPLHF.

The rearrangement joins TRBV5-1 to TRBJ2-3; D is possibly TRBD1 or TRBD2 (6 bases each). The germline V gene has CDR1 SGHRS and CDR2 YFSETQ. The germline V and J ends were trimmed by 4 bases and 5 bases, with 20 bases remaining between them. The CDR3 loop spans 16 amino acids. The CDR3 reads CASSPGAAQGGDTQYF. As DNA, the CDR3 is TGCGCCAGCAGCCCGGGAGCGGCCCAAGGGGGAGATACGCAGTATTTT.

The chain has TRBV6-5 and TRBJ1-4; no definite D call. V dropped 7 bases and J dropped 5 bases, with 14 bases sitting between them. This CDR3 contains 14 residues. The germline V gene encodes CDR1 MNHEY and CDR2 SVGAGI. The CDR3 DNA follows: TGTGCCAGCACAAAGGGTGGAGGAAATGAAAAACTGTTTTTT. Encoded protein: CASTKGGGNEKLFF.

This CDR3 reads CASGYRGESTDTQYF. CDR3 DNA sequence: TGTGCCAGCGGATACAGGGGGGAGAGCACAGATACGCAGTATTTT. The chain carries TRBV28 and TRBJ2-3; 8 bases line up with TRBD1. Germline CDR1 and CDR2: MDHEN and SYDVKM. The CDR3 extends over 15 amino acids. The V segment lost 8 bases and the J segment 0 bases; nucleotides outside the gene matches: 7.

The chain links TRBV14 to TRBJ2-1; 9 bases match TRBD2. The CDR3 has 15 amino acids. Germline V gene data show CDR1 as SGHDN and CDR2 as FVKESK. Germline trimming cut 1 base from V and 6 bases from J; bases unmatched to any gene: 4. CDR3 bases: TGTGCCAGCAGCCAAGTAGCGGGGGCGTTCAATGAGCAGTTCTTC. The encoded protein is CASSQVAGAFNEQFF.

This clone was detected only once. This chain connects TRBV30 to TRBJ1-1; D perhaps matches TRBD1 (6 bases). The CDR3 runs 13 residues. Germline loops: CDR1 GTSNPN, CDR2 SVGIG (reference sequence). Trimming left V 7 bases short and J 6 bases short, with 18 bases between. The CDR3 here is CAYYSRGIAEAFF. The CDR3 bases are TGTGCCTACTACTCCAGGGGAATCGCTGAAGCTTTCTTT. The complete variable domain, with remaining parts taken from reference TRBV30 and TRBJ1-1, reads SQTIHQWPATLVQPVGSPLSLECTVEGTSNPNLYWYRQAAGRGLQLLFYSVGIGQISSEVPQNLSASRPQDRQFILSSKKLLLSDSGFYLCAYYSRGIAEAFFGQGTRLTVV.

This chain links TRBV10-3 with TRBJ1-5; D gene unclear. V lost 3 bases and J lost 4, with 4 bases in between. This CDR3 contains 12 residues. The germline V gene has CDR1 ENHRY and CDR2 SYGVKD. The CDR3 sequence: CAISEWNQPQHF. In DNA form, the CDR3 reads TGTGCCATCAGTGAATGGAATCAGCCCCAGCATTTT.

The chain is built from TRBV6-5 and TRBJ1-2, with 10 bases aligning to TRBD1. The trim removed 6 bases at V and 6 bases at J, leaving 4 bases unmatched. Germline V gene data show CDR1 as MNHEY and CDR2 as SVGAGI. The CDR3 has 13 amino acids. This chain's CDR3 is CASRRGTGDGYTF. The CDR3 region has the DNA TGTGCCAGCAGGCGGGGGACAGGGGATGGCTACACCTTC.

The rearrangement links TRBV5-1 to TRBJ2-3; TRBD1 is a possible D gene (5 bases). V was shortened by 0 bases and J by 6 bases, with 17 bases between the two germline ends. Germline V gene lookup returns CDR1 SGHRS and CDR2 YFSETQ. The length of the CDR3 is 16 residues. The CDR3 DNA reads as TGCGCCAGCAGCTTGGCGGCAGGGTCTAAGGTGGATACGCAGTATTTT. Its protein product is CASSLAAGSKVDTQYF.

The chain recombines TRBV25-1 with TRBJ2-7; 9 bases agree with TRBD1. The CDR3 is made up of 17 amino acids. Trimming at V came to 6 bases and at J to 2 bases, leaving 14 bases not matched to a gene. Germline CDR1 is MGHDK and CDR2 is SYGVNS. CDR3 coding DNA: TGTGCCAGCAGAGCCGGCCCGGGGACAGGGCCAACCTACGAGCAGTACTTC. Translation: CASRAGPGTGPTYEQYF.

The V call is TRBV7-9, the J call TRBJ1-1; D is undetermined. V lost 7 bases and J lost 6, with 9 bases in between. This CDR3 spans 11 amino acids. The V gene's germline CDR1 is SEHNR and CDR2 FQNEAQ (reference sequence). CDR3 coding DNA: TGTGCCAGCAACTCCTACGCTGAAGCTTTCTTT. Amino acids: CASNSYAEAFF.

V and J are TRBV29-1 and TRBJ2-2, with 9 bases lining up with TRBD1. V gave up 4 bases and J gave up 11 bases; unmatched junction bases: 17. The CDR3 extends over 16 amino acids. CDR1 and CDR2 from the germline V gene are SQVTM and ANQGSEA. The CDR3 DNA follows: TGCAGCGTTGCTCGGACAGGGGTGAGCCGGGACTCTGAGCTGTTTTTT. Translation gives CSVARTGVSRDSELFF.

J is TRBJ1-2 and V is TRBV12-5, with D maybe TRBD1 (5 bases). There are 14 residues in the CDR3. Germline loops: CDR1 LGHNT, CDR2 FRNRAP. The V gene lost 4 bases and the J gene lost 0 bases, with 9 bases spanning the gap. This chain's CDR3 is CASGWDGTNYGYTF. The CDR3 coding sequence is TGTGCTAGTGGTTGGGACGGAACTAACTATGGCTACACCTTC.

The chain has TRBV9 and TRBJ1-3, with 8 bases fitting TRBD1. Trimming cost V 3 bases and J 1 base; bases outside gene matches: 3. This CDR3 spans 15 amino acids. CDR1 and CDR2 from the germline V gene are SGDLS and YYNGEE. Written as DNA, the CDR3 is TGTGCCAGCAGCGCCGGGACAGGTTCTGGAAACACCATATATTTT. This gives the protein CASSAGTGSGNTIYF.

In DNA form, the CDR3 reads TGTGCCAGCAGCTGGACGGGGGGGCAAGAGACCCAGTACTTC. Its protein product is CASSWTGGQETQYF. V gene TRBV5-4 combines with J gene TRBJ2-5; 8 bases are a match to TRBD2. CDR1 SGHNT and CDR2 YYREEE come from the germline V gene (reference sequence). This CDR3 region has 14 residues. Trimming cost V 3 bases and J 2 bases; bases outside gene matches: 3.

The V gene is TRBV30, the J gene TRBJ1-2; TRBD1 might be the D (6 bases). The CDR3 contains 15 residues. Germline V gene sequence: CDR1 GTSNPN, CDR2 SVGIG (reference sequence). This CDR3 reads CARTAGSRQDYGYTF. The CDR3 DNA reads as TGTGCTCGCACCGCGGGATCTCGACAGGACTATGGCTACACCTTC.

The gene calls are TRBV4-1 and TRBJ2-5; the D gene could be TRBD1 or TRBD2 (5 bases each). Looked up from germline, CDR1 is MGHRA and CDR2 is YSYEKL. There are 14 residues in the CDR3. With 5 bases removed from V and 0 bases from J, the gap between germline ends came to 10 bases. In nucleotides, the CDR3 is TGCGCCAGCAGCACGGGACGGTACCAAGAGACCCAGTACTTC. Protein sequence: CASSTGRYQETQYF.

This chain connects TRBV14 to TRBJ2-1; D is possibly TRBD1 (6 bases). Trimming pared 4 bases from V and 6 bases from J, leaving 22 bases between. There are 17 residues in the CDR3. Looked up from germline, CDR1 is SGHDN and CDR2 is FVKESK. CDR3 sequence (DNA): TGTGCCAGCAGCCTGAACTTAGACAGGCAGGCCACCAATGAGCAGTTCTTC. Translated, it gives CASSLNLDRQATNEQFF.

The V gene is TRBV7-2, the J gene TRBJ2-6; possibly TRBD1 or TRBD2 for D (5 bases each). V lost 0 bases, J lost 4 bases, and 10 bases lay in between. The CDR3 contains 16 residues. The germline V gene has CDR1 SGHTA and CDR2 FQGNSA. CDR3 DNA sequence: TGTGCCAGCAGCTTAGCGCCAGGGACCGGGGCCAACGTCCTGACTTTC. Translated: CASSLAPGTGANVLTF. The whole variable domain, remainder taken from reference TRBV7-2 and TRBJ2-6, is GAGVSQSPSNKVTEKGKDVELRCDPISGHTALYWYRQSLGQGLEFLIYFQGNSAPDKSGLPSDRFSAERTGGSVSTLTIQRTQQEDSAVYLCASSLAPGTGANVLTFGAGSRLTVL.

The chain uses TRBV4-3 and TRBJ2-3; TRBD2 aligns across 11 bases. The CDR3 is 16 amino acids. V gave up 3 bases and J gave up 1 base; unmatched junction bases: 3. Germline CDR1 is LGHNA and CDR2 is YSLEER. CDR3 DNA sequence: TGCGCCAGCAGCCACCAACTAGCGGGAGGCACAGATACGCAGTATTTT. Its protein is CASSHQLAGGTDTQYF.

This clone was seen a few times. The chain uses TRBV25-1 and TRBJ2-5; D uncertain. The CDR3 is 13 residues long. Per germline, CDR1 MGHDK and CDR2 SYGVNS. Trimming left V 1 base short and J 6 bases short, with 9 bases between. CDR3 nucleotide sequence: TGTGCCAGCAGTGAATTGGGCAGCAAGACCCAGTACTTC. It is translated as CASSELGSKTQYF. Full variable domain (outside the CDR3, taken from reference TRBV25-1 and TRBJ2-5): EADIYQTPRYLVIGTGKKITLECSQTMGHDKMYWYQQDPGMELHLIHYSYGVNSTEKGDLSSESTVSRIRTEHFPLTLESARPSHTSQYLCASSELGSKTQYFGPGTRLLVL.

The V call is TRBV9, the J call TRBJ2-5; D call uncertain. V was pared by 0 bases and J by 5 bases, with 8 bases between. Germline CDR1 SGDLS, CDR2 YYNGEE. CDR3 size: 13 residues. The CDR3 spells CASSVAMRETQYF. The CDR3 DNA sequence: TGTGCCAGCAGCGTAGCTATGAGGGAGACCCAGTACTTC.

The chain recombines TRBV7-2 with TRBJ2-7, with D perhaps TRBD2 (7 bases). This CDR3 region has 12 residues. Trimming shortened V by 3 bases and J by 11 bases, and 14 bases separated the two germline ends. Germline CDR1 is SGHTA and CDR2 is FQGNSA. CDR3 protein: CASSFPGGGEYF. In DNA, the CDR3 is TGTGCCAGCAGCTTCCCGGGGGGCGGCGAGTACTTC. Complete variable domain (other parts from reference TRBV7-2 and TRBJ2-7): GAGVSQSPSNKVTEKGKDVELRCDPISGHTALYWYRQSLGQGLEFLIYFQGNSAPDKSGLPSDRFSAERTGGSVSTLTIQRTQQEDSAVYLCASSFPGGGEYFGPGTRLTVT.

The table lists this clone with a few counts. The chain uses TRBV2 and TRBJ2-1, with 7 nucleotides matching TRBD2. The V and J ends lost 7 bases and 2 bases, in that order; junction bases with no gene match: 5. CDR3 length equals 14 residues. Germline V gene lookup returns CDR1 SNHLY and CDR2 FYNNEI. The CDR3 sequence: CASKFGGAYNEQFF. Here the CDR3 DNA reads TGTGCCAGCAAGTTTGGGGGGGCCTACAATGAGCAGTTCTTC.

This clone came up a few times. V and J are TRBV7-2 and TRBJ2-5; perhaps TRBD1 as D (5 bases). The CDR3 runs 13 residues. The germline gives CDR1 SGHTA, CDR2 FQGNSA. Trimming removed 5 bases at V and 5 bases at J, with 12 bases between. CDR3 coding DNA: TGTGCCAGCAGCGTTGGGGCAGTGGAGACCCAGTACTTC. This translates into CASSVGAVETQYF.